This TCR beta chain derives from a study of T cells in localized non-small cell lung cancer. Study results and caveats: Compared with tumor, uninvolved adjacent lung displayed greater T cell clonality, ranking highest overall. When the top 100 tumor clones were examined, a median around 50 of them also appeared in the adjacent lung, which was paired and uninvolved.

Worth noting for this clone: Its antigen is unidentified.

V lost 5 bases to trimming and J lost 0 bases, with 15 bases between them. CDR3 size: 16 residues. Germline CDR1 reads SGHDT; CDR2 reads YYEEEE. Clones were read by immunoSEQ multiplex PCR, and TCRdb kept only the in-frame ones, dropping some. The sample has about 52,000 clones; more than 85% are singletons. The gene calls are TRBV5-6 and TRBJ2-1; tentative D call: TRBD2 (7 bases). The sample in question was PBMCs, obtained before any cancer treatment. The receptor comes from a female donor with stage II lung adenocarcinoma. In DNA, the CDR3 is TGTGCCAGCAGATATAGGGGGGGGGCCTCCTACAATGAGCAGTTCTTC. It yields the protein CASRYRGGASYNEQFF. Drawing the rest from reference TRBV5-6 and TRBJ2-1, the complete variable domain is DAGVTQSPTHLIKTRGQQVTLRCSPKSGHDTVSWYQQALGQGPQFIFQYYEEEERQRGNFPDRFSGHQFPNYSSELNVNALLLGDSALYLCASRYRGGASYNEQFFGPGTRLTVL.